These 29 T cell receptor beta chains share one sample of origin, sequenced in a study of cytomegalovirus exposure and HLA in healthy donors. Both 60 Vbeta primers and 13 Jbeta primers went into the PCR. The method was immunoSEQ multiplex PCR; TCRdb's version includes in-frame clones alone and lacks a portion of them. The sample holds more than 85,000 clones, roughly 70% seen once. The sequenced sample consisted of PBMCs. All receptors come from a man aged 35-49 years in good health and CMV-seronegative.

The CDR3 loop is CASSPTGGGYEQYF. Here the CDR3 DNA reads TGTGCCAGTAGCCCCACAGGGGGCGGGTACGAGCAGTACTTC. The V and J genes are TRBV19 and TRBJ2-7; 9 bases line up with TRBD1. This CDR3 region has 14 residues. Trimming removed 6 bases from V and 4 bases from J; junction bases left unmatched: 7. CDR1 and CDR2 (germline): LNHDA, SQIVND (reference sequence).

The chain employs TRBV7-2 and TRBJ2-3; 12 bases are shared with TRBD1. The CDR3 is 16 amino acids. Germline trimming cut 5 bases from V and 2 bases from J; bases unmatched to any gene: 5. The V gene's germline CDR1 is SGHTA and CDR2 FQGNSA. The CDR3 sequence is CASSLGQGADTDTQYF. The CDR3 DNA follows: TGTGCCAGCAGCCTGGGACAGGGGGCGGACACAGATACGCAGTATTTT.

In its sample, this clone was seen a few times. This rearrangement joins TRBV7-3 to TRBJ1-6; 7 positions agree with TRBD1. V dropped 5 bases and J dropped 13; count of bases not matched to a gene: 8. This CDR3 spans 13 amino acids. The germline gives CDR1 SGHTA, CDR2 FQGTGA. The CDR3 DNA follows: TGTGCCAGCAGCCCCCGACAGGGTTCTCCCCTCCACTTT. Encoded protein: CASSPRQGSPLHF.

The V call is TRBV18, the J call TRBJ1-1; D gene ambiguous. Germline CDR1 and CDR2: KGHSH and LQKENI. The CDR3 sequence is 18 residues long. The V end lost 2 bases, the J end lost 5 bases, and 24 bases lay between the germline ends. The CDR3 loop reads CASSPSLRGLHPGTEAFF. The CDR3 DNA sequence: TGTGCCAGCTCACCATCTCTCCGGGGTCTCCACCCGGGGACTGAAGCTTTCTTT.

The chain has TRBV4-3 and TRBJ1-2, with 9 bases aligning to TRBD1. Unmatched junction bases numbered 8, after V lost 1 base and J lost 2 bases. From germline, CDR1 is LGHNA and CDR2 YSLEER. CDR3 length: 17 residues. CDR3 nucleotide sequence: TGCGCCAGCAGCCAAGCCCGCCACAGGGGGCCAAACTATGGCTACACCTTC. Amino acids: CASSQARHRGPNYGYTF.

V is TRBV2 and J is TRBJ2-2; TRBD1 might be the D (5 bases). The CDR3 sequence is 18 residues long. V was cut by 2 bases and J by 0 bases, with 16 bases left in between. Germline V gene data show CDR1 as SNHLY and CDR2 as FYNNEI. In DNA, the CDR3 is TGTGCCAGCAGTGAACCGACAGAGAGTAAGCCGAACACCGGGGAGCTGTTTTTT. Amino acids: CASSEPTESKPNTGELFF. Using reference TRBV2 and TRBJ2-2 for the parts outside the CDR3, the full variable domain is EPEVTQTPSHQVTQMGQEVILRCVPISNHLYFYWYRQILGQKVEFLVSFYNNEISEKSEIFDDQFSVERPDGSNFTLKIRSTKLEDSAMYFCASSEPTESKPNTGELFFGEGSRLTVL.

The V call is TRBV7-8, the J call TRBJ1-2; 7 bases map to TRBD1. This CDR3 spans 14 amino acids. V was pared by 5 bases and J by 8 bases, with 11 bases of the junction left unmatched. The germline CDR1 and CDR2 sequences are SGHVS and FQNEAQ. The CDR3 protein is CASSPGTASGGYTF. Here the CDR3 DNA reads TGTGCCAGCAGCCCCGGGACAGCCTCGGGGGGCTACACCTTC.

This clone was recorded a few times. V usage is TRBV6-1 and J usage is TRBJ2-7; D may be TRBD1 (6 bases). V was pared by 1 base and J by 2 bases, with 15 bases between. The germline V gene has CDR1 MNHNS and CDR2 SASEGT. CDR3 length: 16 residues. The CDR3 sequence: CASSEDLWDTTYEQYF. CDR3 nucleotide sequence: TGTGCCAGCAGTGAAGATCTTTGGGACACTACCTACGAGCAGTACTTC.

CDR3 in DNA: TGTGCCAGCAGCTTAGTCGCGGGAAATTATGGCTACACCTTC. Translation gives CASSLVAGNYGYTF. The chain uses TRBV11-2 and TRBJ1-2, with unresolved D. Trimming cost V 1 base and J 5 bases, with 11 bases left between them. The germline V gene encodes CDR1 SGHAT and CDR2 FQNNGV. The CDR3 covers 14 residues.

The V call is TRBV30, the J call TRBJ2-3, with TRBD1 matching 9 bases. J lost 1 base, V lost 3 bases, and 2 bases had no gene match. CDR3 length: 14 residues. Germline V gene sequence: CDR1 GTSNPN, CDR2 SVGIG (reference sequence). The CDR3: CAWRTGGGTDTQYF. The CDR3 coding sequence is TGTGCCTGGAGGACAGGGGGGGGCACAGATACGCAGTATTTT.

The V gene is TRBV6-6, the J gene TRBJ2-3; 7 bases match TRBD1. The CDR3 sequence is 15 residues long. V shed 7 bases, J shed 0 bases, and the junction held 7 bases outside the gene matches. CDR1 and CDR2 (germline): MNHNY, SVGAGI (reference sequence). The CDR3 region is CASTQDRLSTDTQYF. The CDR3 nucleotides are TGTGCCAGCACCCAGGACAGGTTGAGCACAGATACGCAGTATTTT.

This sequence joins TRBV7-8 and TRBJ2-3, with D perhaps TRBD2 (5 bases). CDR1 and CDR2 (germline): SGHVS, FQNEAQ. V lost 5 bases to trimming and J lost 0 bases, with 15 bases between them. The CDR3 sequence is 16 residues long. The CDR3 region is CASSRGPVPSTDTQYF. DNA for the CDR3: TGTGCCAGCAGCCGCGGGCCCGTACCTAGCACAGATACGCAGTATTTT.

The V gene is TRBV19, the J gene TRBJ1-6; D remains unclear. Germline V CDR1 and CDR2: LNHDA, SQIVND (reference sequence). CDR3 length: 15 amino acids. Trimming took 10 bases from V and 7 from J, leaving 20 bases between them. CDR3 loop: CATKGGNYGNSPLHF. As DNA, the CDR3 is TGTGCCACCAAGGGAGGGAACTACGGGAATTCACCCCTCCACTTT.

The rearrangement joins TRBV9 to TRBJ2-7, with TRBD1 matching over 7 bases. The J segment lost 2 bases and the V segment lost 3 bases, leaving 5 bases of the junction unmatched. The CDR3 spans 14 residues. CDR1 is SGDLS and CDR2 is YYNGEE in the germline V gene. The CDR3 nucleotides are TGTGCCAGCAGCGCCGGGACAGACCCCTACGAGCAGTACTTC. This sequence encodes CASSAGTDPYEQYF.

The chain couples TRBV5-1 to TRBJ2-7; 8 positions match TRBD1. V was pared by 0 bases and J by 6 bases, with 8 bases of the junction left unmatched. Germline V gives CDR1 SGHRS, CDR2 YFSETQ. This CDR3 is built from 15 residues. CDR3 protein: CASSLDGQGALEQYF. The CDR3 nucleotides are TGCGCCAGCAGCTTGGACGGCCAGGGGGCCCTCGAGCAGTACTTC.

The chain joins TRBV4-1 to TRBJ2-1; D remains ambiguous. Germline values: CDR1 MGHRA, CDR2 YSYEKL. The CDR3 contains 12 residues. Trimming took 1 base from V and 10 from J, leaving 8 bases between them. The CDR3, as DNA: TGCGCCAGCAGCCAAGGAGGTAAGGAGCAGTTCTTC. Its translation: CASSQGGKEQFF.

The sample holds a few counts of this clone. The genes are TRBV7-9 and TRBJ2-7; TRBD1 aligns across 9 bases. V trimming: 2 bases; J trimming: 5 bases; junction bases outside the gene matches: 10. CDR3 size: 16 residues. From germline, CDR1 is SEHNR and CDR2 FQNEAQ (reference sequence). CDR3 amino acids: CASSLSFGTGIDEQYF. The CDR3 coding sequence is TGTGCCAGCAGCTTAAGTTTCGGGACAGGGATCGACGAGCAGTACTTC.

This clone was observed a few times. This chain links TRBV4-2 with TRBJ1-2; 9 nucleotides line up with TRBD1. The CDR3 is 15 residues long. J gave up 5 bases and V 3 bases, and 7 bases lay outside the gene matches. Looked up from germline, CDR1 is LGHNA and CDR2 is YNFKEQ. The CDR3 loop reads CASSHTGTGQYGYTF. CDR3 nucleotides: TGTGCCAGCAGCCACACCGGGACAGGGCAATATGGCTACACCTTC.

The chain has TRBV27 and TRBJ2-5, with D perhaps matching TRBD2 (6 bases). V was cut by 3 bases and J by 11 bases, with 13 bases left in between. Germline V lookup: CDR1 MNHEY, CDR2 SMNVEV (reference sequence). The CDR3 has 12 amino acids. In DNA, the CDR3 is TGTGCCAGCAGTTTTGGGCGGGGCCCGCAGTACTTC. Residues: CASSFGRGPQYF.

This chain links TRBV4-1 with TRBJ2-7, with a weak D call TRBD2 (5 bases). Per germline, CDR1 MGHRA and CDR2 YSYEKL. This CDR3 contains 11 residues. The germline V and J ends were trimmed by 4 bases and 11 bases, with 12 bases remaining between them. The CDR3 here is CASSLGNTKYF. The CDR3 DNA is TGCGCCAGCAGCCTCGGGAACACCAAGTACTTC.

CDR3 nucleotide sequence: TGCGCCAGCAGCTTGGTGCGGGGGGGCCGTAATGAGCAGTTCTTC. This gives the protein CASSLVRGGRNEQFF. V usage is TRBV5-1 and J usage is TRBJ2-1; 9 positions match TRBD2. This CDR3 is 15 amino acids long. V was pared by 0 bases and J by 7 bases, with 5 bases of the junction left unmatched. Germline CDR1 reads SGHRS; CDR2 reads YFSETQ.

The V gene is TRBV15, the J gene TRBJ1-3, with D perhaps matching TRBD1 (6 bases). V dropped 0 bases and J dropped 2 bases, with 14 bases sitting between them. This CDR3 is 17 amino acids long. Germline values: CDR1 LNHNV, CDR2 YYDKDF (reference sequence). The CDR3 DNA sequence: TGTGCCACCAGCAGAGATTTCGGGGGGCATGCTGGAAACACCATATATTTT. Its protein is CATSRDFGGHAGNTIYF.

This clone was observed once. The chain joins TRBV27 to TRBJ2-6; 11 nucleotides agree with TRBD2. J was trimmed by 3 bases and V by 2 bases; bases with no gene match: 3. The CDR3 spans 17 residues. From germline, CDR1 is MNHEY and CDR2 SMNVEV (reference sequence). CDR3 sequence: CASSLTSGGRGANVLTF. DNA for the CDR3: TGTGCCAGCAGTTTAACTAGCGGGGGTCGTGGGGCCAACGTCCTGACTTTC.

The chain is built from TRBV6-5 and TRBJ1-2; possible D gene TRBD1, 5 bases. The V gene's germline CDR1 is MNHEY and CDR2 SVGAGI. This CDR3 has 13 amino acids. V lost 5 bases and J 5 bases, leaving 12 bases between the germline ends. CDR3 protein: CASSGAGRYGYTF. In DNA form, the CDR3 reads TGTGCCAGCAGTGGGGCCGGGAGGTATGGCTACACCTTC.

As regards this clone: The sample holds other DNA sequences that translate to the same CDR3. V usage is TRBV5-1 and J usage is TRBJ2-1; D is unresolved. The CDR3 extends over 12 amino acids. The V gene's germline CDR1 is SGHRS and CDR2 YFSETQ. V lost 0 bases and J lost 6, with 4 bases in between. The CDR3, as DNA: TGCGCCAGCAGCTTGGGGAGCAATGAGCAGTTCTTC. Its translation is CASSLGSNEQFF. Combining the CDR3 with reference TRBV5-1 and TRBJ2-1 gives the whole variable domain KAGVTQTPRYLIKTRGQQVTLSCSPISGHRSVSWYQQTPGQGLQFLFEYFSETQRNKGNFPGRFSGRQFSNSRSEMNVSTLELGDSALYLCASSLGSNEQFFGPGTRLTVL.

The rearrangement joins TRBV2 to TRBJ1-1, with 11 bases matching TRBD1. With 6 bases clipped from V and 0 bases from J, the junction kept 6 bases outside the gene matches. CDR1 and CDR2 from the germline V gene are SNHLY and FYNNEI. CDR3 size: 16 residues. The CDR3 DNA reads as TGTGCCAGCAGGGCCCGGGACAGGGGGATGAACACTGAAGCTTTCTTT. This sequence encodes CASRARDRGMNTEAFF.

CDR3: CSVEGQGGYEQYF. In nucleotides, the CDR3 is TGCAGCGTTGAGGGACAGGGGGGGTACGAGCAGTACTTC. The genes are TRBV29-1 and TRBJ2-5; 11 bases match TRBD1. The end of the DNA is better explained by TRBJ2-7, so the J call may be wrong. The V gene's germline CDR1 is SQVTM and CDR2 ANQGSEA. This CDR3 has 13 residues.

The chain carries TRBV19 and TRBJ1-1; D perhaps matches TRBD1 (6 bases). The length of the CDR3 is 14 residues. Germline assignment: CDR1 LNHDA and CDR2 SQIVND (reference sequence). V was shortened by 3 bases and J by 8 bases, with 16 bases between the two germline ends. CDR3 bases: TGTGCCAGTAGTATCCAAGACAGGACATCAGAAGCTTTCTTT. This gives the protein CASSIQDRTSEAFF.

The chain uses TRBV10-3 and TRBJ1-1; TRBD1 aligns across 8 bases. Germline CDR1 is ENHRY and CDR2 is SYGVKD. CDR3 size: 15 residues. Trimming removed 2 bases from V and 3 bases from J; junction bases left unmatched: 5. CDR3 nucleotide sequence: TGTGCCATCAGTGAGAACAGGGGGGTATACACTGAAGCTTTCTTT. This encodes CAISENRGVYTEAFF.